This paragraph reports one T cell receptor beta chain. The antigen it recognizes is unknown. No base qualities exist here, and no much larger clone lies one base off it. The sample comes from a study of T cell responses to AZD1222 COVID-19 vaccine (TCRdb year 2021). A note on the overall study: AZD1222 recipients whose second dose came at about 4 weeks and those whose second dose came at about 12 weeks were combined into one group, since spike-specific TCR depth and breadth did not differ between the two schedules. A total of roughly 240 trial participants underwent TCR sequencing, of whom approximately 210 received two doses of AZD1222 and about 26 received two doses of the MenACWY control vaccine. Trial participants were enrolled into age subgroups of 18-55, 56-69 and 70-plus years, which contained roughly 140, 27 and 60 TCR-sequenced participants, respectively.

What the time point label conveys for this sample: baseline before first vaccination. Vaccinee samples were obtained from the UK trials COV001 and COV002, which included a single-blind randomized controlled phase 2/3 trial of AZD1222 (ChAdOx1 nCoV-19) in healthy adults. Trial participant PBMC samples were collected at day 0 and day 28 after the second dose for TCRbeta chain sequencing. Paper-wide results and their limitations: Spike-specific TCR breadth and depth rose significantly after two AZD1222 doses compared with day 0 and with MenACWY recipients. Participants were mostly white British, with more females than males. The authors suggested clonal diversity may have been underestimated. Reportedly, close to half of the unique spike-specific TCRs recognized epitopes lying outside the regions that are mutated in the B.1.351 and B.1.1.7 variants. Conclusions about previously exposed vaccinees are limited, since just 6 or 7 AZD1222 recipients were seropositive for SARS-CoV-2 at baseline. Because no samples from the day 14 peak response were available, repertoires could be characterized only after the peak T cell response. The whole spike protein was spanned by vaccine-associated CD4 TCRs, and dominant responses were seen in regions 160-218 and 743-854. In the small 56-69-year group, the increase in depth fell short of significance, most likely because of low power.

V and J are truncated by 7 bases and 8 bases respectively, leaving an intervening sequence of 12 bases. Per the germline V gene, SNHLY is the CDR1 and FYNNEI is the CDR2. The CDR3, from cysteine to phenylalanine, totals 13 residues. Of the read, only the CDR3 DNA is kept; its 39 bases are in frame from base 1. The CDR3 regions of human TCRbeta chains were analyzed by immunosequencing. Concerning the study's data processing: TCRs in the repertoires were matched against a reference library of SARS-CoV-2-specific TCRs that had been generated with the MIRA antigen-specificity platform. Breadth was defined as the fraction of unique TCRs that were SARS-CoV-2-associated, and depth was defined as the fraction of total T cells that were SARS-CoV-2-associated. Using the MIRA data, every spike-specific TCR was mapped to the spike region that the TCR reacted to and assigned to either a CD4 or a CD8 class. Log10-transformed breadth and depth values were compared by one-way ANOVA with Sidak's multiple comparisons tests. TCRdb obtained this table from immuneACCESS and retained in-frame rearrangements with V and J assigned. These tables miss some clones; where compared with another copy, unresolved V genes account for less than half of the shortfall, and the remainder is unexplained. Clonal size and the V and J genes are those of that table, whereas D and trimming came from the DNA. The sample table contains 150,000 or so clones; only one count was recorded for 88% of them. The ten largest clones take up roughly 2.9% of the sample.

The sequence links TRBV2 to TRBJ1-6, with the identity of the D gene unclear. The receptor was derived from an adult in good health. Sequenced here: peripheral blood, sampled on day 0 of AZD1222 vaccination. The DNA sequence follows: TGTGCCAGCACCCCCAGACAAGATTCACCCCTCCACTTT. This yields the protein CASTPRQDSPLHF.